A few counts support the clone carrying this T cell receptor beta chain. No antigen is known for it. Germline assignment: CDR1 MGHRA and CDR2 YSYEKL. Trimming removed 0 bases at V and 0 bases at J, with 6 bases between. The CDR3 length is 15 residues. The data were obtained in a study of CD8 T cells in ankylosing spondylitis. Study-wide findings and caveats: Eight or nine highly homologous variants formed a TCR beta motif that appeared characteristic of ankylosing spondylitis blood.

Via MiXCR, TCRdb re-called the 5' RACE reads, giving one row per CDR3 protein. The sample records over 700,000 distinct CDR3 sequences, 15% to 20% being singletons. The sample comprised blood, either unsorted or a sorted T cell fraction (not recorded which). The J gene is TRBJ1-5, the V gene TRBV4-1; D gene ambiguous. The receptor comes from a male donor with ankylosing spondylitis. The CDR3 is CASSQDHFSNQPQHF. The CDR3 DNA sequence: TGCGCCAGCAGCCAAGATCATTTTAGCAATCAGCCCCAGCATTTT.